The source of this T cell receptor (beta chain) is a study of blood T cell repertoires in COVID-19. In the study overall: The study drew acute and convalescent COVID-19 samples from the United States, Italy and Spain. T cells, B-cell-depleted T cells, or PBMCs supplied cDNA or gDNA.

In the source study's methods: From reference gene primer amplification, estimates of nucleated cell counts were derived. This table comes from immunoSEQ multiplex PCR, and its TCRdb copy is limited to in-frame clones, with some not included. V and J calls and clone size follow that table, whereas D and trimming were derived from the DNA. The data contain about 12,000 clones, 85% to 90% of them singletons. This clone was recorded only once. The CDR3 is 15 residues long. Unmatched junction bases numbered 10, after V lost 6 bases and J lost 4 bases. The V gene's germline CDR1 is MNHEY and CDR2 SMNVEV (reference sequence).

The chain combines TRBV27 with TRBJ2-3; 7 bases are a match to TRBD1. This clonotype was obtained from a woman aged 60-75 years with active COVID-19. The material sequenced was peripheral blood. The CDR3 nucleotides are TGTGCCAGCAGCCGAGGACAGGTGACGGCAGATACGCAGTATTTT. Translated, it gives CASSRGQVTADTQYF.